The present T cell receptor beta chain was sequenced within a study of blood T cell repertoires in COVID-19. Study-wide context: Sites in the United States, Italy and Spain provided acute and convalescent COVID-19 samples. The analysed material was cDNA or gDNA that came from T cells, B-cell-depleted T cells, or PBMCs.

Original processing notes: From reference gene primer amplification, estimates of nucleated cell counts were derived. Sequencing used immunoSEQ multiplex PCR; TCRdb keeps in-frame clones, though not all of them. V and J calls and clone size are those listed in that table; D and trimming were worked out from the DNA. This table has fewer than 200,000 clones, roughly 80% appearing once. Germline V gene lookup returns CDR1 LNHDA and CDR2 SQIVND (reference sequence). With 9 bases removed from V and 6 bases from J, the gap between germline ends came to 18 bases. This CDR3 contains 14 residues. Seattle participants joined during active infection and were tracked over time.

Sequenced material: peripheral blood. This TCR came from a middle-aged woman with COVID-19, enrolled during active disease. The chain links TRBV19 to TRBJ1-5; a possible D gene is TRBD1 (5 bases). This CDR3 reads CASTTGTGTQPQHF. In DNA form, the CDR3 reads TGTGCCAGCACCACTGGAACAGGAACTCAGCCCCAGCATTTT.